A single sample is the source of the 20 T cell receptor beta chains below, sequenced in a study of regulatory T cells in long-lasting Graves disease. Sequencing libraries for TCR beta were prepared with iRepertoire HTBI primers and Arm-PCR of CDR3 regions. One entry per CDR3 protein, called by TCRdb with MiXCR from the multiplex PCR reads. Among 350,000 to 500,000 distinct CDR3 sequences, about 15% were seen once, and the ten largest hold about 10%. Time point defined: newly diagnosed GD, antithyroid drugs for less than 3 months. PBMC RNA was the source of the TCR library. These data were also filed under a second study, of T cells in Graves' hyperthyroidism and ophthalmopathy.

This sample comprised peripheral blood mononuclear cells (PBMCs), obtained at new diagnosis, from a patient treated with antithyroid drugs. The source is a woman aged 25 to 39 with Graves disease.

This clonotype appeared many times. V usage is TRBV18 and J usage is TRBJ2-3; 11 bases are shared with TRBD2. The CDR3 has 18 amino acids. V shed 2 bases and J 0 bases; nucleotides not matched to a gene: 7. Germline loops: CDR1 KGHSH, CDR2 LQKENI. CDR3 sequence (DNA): TGTGCCAGCTCACCATCCGGGACTAGCGGTTCTAGCACAGATACGCAGTATTTT. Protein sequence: CASSPSGTSGSSTDTQYF.

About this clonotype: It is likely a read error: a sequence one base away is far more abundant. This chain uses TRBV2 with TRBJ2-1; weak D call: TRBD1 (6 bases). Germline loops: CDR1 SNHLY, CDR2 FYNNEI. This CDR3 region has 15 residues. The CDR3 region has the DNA TGTGCCAGCAGAGACCGGACAGCCCCTCAAGAGACCCAGTGCTTC. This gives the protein CASRDRTAPQETQCF.

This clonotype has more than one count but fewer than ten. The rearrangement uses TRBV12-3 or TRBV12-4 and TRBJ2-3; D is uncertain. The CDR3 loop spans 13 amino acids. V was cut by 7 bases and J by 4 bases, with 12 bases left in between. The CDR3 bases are TGTGCCAGCACCCAACAATTGCCAGATACGCAGTATTTT. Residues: CASTQQLPDTQYF.

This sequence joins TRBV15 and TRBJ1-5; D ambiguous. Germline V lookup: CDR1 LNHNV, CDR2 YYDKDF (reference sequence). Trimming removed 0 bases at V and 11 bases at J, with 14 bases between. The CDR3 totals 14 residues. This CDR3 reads CATSRDRSRRSQHF. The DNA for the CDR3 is TGTGCCACCAGCAGAGATCGGAGCCGGCGGTCCCAGCATTTT.

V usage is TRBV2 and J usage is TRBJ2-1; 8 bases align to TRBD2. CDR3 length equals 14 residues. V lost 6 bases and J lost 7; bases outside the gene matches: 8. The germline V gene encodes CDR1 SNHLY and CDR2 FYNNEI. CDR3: CASSRTSPENEQFF. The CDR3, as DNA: TGTGCCAGCAGCCGGACTAGCCCCGAGAATGAGCAGTTCTTC.

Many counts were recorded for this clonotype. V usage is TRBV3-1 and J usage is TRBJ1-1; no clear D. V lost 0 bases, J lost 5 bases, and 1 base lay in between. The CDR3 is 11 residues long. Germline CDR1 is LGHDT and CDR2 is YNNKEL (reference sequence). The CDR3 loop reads CASSQDTEAFF. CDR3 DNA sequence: TGTGCCAGCAGCCAAGATACTGAAGCTTTCTTT.

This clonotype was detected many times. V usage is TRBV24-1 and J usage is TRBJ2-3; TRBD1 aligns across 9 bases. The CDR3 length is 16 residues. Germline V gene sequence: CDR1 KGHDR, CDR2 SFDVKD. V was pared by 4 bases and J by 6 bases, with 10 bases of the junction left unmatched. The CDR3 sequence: CATSDARDRELDTQYF. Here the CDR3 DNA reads TGTGCCACCAGTGACGCCCGGGACAGGGAGCTCGATACGCAGTATTTT.

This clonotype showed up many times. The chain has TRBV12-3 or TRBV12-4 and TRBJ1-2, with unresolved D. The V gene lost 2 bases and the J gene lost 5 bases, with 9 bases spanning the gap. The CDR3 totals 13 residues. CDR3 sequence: CASSLTGAYGYTF. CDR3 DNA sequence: TGTGCCAGCAGTTTAACCGGAGCGTATGGCTACACCTTC.

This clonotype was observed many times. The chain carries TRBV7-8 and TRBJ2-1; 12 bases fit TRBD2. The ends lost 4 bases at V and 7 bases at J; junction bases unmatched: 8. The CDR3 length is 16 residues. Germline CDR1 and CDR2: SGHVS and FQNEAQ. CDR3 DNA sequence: TGTGCCAGCAGCTCGCTAGCGGGAGGGCCTCAAAATGAGCAGTTCTTC. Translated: CASSSLAGGPQNEQFF.

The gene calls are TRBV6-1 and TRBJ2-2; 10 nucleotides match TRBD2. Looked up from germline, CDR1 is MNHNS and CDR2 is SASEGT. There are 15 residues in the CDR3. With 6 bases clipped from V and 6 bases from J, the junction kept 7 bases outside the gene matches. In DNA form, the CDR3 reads TGTGCCAGCAGCCACAGCGGGAGGGCCTCCGGGGAGCTGTTTTTT. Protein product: CASSHSGRASGELFF.

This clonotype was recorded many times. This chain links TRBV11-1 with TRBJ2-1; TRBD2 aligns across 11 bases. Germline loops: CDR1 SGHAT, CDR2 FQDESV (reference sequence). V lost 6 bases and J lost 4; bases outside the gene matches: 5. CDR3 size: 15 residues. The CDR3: CASRRGTSGYNEQFF. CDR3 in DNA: TGTGCCAGCAGGAGAGGGACTAGCGGTTACAATGAGCAGTTCTTC. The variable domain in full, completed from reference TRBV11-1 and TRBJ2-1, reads EAEVAQSPRYKITEKSQAVAFWCDPISGHATLYWYRQILGQGPELLVQFQDESVVDDSQLPKDRFSAERLKGVDSTLKIQPAELGDSAMYLCASRRGTSGYNEQFFGPGTRLTVL.

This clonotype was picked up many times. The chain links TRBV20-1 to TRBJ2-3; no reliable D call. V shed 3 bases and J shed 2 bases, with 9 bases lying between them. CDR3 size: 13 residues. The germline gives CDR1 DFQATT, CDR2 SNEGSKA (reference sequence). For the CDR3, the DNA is TGCAGTGCTAGCGGCCACAACACAGATACGCAGTATTTT. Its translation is CSASGHNTDTQYF.

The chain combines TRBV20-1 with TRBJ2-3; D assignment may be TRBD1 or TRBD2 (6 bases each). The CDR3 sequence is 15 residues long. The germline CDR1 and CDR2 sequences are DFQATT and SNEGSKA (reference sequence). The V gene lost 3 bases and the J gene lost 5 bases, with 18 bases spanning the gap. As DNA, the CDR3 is TGCAGTGCTAGGGAAGGAGGGGGAGGTGGAGATACGCAGTATTTT. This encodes CSAREGGGGGDTQYF.

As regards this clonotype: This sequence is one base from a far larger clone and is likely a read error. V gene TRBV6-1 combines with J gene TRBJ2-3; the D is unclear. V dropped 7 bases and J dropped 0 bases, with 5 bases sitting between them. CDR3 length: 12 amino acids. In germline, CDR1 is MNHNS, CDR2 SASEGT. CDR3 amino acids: CASTSSTDTQYF. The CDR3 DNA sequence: TGTGCCAGCACCTCCAGCACAGATACGCAGTATTTT.

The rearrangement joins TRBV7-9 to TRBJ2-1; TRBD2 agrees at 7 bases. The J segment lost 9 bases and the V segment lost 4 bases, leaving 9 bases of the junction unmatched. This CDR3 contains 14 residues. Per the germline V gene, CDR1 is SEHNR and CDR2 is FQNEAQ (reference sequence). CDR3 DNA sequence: TGTGCCAGCAGCTCGGGCGGGAGTTCTGTTGAGCAGTTCTTC. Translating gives CASSSGGSSVEQFF.

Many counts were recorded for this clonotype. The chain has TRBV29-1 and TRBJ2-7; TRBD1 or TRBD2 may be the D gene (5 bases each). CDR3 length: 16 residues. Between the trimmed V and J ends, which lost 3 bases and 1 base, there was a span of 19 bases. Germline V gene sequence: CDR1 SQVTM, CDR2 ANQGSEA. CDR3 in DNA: TGCAGCGTTGATGTCTGGGGGACGGCCGATTCCTACGAGCAGTACTTC. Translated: CSVDVWGTADSYEQYF.

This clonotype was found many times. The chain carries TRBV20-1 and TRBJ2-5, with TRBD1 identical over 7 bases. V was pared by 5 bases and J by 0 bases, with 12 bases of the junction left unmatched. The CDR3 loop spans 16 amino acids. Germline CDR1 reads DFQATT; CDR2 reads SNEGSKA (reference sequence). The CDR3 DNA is TGCAGTGCTGTCAAAAGACAGGGAAGAGACCAAGAGACCCAGTACTTC. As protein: CSAVKRQGRDQETQYF.

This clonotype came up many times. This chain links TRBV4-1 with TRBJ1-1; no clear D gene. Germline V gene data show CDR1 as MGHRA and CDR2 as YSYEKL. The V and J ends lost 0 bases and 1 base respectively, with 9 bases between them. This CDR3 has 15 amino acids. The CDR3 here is CASSQDVARNTEAFF. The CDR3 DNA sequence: TGCGCCAGCAGCCAAGATGTAGCGAGGAACACTGAAGCTTTCTTT.

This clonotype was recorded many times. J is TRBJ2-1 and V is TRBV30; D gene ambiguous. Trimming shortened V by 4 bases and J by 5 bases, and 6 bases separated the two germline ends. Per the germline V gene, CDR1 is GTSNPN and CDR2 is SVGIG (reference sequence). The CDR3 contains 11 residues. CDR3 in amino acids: CAWTVNNEQFF. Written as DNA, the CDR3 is TGTGCCTGGACGGTTAACAATGAGCAGTTCTTC.

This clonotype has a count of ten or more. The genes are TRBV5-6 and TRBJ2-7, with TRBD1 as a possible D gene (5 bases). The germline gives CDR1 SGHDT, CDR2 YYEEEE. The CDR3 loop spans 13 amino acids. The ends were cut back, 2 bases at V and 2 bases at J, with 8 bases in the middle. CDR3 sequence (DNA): TGTGCCAGCAGCTTTAGGGGAACCTACGAGCAGTACTTC. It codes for CASSFRGTYEQYF.